These 12 T cell receptor beta chains were all obtained from the same sample, sequenced in a study of beta chain features in type 1 diabetes. Study-wide findings and caveats: Researchers report that Type 1 diabetes patients had moderately but significantly shorter TCRB CDR3s across all four CD4+ subsets.

All of the isolated RNA was reverse transcribed, so expressed TCRB transcripts were sequenced. Assay used: immunoSEQ multiplex PCR; TCRdb lists only in-frame clones, some missing. The sample includes over 120,000 clones, roughly an eighth of them seen just once. These receptors have no identified antigens. Sequencing used central memory CD4+ T cells from blood. The origin of the receptors is a man younger than 30 with type 1 diabetes.

This clone was seen repeatedly, ten times or more. The rearrangement joins TRBV7-2 to TRBJ2-1, with D possibly TRBD1 on 6 matching bases. The CDR3 contains 13 residues. Between the trimmed V and J ends, which lost 5 bases and 8 bases, there was a span of 13 bases. CDR1 is SGHTA, CDR2 FQGNSA, per germline. CDR3: CASSQQGMYEQFF. The CDR3 nucleotides read TGTGCCAGCAGCCAACAGGGCATGTATGAGCAGTTCTTC.

This clone was seen repeatedly, ten times or more. The rearrangement links TRBV15 to TRBJ2-7; a weak D match, TRBD2 (6 bases). The V gene lost 0 bases and the J gene lost 2 bases, with 11 bases spanning the gap. CDR3 length: 15 amino acids. Germline V gives CDR1 LNHNV, CDR2 YYDKDF (reference sequence). This CDR3 reads CATSRDPGATYEQYF. Here the CDR3 DNA reads TGTGCCACCAGCAGAGATCCGGGAGCGACCTACGAGCAGTACTTC. The full variable domain, in which reference TRBV15 and TRBJ2-7 provide the parts outside the CDR3, is DAMVIQNPRYQVTQFGKPVTLSCSQTLNHNVMYWYQQKSSQAPKLLFHYYDKDFNNEADTPDNFQSRRPNTSFCFLDIRSPGLGDTAMYLCATSRDPGATYEQYFGPGTRLTVT.

V and J are TRBV5-1 and TRBJ1-1, with D possibly matching TRBD1 (5 bases). Between the trimmed V and J ends, which lost 4 bases and 1 base, there was a span of 14 bases. The length of the CDR3 is 15 residues. The germline gives CDR1 SGHRS, CDR2 YFSETQ. The CDR3 DNA reads as TGCGCCAGCAGCCTCCGGACCGGACAGAACACTGAAGCTTTCTTT. Translation gives CASSLRTGQNTEAFF.

This clone showed up just a few times. The chain links TRBV7-9 to TRBJ2-5; D uncertain. Germline CDR1 reads SEHNR; CDR2 reads FQNEAQ (reference sequence). This CDR3 has 12 amino acids. With 5 bases removed from V and 2 bases from J, the gap between germline ends came to 6 bases. CDR3 residues: CASSQTQETQYF. The DNA of the CDR3 is TGTGCCAGCAGCCAAACTCAAGAGACCCAGTACTTC. Looking up the rest from reference TRBV7-9 and TRBJ2-5 gives the full variable domain: DTGVSQNPRHKITKRGQNVTFRCDPISEHNRLYWYRQTLGQGPEFLTYFQNEAQLEKSRLLSDRFSAERPKGSFSTLEIQRTEQGDSAMYLCASSQTQETQYFGPGTRLLVL.

This clone was seen only a few times. The chain combines TRBV19 with TRBJ2-1; tentative D call: TRBD2 (5 bases). The germline V gene has CDR1 LNHDA and CDR2 SQIVND (reference sequence). The V and J ends lost 5 bases and 7 bases respectively, with 18 bases between them. The CDR3 runs 15 residues. The CDR3 loop is CASSLGLRSGNEQFF. For the CDR3, the DNA is TGTGCCAGTAGTCTCGGACTGCGCTCGGGAAATGAGCAGTTCTTC. The full variable domain, its missing parts supplied by reference TRBV19 and TRBJ2-1, is DGGITQSPKYLFRKEGQNVTLSCEQNLNHDAMYWYRQDPGQGLRLIYYSQIVNDFQKGDIAEGYSVSREKKESFPLTVTSAQKNPTAFYLCASSLGLRSGNEQFFGPGTRLTVL.

This clone was counted between two and nine times. This chain uses TRBV4-2 with TRBJ2-7; weak D call: TRBD1 (6 bases). The germline gives CDR1 LGHNA, CDR2 YNFKEQ. The CDR3 contains 14 residues. The germline V and J ends were trimmed by 1 base and 0 bases, with 7 bases remaining between them. CDR3 DNA: TGTGCCAGCAGCCAAGGGACAGTCTCCTACGAGCAGTACTTC. It codes for CASSQGTVSYEQYF.

This clone was counted a few times. This chain connects TRBV5-1 to TRBJ1-1; a weak D match, TRBD1 (6 bases). The germline CDR1 and CDR2 sequences are SGHRS and YFSETQ. This CDR3 spans 18 amino acids. Trimming removed 0 bases from V and 2 bases from J, with 20 bases in between. CDR3 amino acids: CASSLAPTGFNINTEAFF. For the CDR3, the DNA is TGCGCCAGCAGCTTGGCCCCGACAGGCTTCAACATTAACACTGAAGCTTTCTTT.

The genes are TRBV6-1 and TRBJ2-5; a possible D gene is TRBD2 (5 bases). The ends were cut back, 8 bases at V and 5 bases at J, with 6 bases in the middle. This CDR3 is built from 10 residues. The germline V gene has CDR1 MNHNS and CDR2 SASEGT. CDR3 bases: TGTGCCAGCCGGGATGAGACCCAGTACTTC. Protein product: CASRDETQYF.

In regard to this clone: A junction end diverges from the germline sequence, so it may reflect a read error. The chain links TRBV30 to TRBJ1-5; no clear D. The CDR3 contains 14 residues. The germline V gene encodes CDR1 GTSNPN and CDR2 SVGIG (reference sequence). The CDR3 loop reads CSWSVADSNQPQHF. CDR3 DNA: TGTTCCTGGAGTGTAGCGGATAGCAATCAGCCCCAGCATTTT.

This clone was seen more than once but under ten times. The chain joins TRBV5-1 to TRBJ2-1, with D perhaps TRBD2 (6 bases). Looked up from germline, CDR1 is SGHRS and CDR2 is YFSETQ. The CDR3 extends over 14 amino acids. Trimming stripped 6 bases from V and 4 bases from J, with 14 bases between. The CDR3 sequence is CASTLEGPYNEQFF. The CDR3, as DNA: TGCGCCAGCACACTGGAGGGTCCGTACAATGAGCAGTTCTTC.

This clone was seen a few times. The V gene is TRBV27, the J gene TRBJ1-5; D unresolved. Between the trimmed V and J ends, which lost 6 bases and 5 bases, there was a span of 8 bases. The germline V gene has CDR1 MNHEY and CDR2 SMNVEV (reference sequence). The CDR3 extends over 12 amino acids. CDR3 region: CASRGYDQPQHF. The CDR3 DNA reads as TGTGCCAGCAGGGGGTATGATCAGCCCCAGCATTTT.

The chain uses TRBV7-2 and TRBJ1-5; D not certain. Trimming took off 1 base at V and 5 bases at J, with 12 bases between the two ends. CDR1 SGHTA and CDR2 FQGNSA come from the germline V gene. This CDR3 contains 15 residues. The CDR3 DNA sequence: TGTGCCAGCAGCTTAGAGGTGGGCGGTTATCAGCCCCAGCATTTT. It encodes CASSLEVGGYQPQHF.